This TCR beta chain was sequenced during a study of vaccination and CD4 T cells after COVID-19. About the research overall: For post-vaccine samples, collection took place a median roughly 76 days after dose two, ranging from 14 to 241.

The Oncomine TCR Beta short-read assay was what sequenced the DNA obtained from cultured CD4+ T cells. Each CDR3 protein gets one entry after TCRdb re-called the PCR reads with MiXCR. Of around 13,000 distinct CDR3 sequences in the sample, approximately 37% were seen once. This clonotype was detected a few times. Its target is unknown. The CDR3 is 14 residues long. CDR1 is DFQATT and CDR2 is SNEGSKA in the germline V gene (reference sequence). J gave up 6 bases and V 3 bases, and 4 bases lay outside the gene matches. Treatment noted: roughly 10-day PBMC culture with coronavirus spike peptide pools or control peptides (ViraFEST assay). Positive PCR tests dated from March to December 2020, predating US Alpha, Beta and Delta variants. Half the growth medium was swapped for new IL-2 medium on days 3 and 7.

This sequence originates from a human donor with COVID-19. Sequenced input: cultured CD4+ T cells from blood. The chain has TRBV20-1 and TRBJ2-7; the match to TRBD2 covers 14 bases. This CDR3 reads CSASGLAGGPEQYF. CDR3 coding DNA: TGCAGTGCTAGTGGACTAGCGGGGGGACCCGAGCAGTACTTC.